This TCR beta chain was profiled in a study of T cell clonality in common variable immunodeficiency. The study, taken as a whole, reports: Reportedly, TCR beta sequences from common variable immunodeficiency showed fewer deletions and N-nucleotide insertions.

This clone was detected a few times. What it binds is unknown. The read comes to an end 3 residues before the CDR3 does, leaving the germline J gene to fill in the end. Using immunoSEQ multiplex PCR, the repertoire was profiled, and TCRdb retains in-frame clones only, with some absent. The sample holds 25,000 to 30,000 clones, and no clone turns up only once. V was pared by 0 bases and J by 0 bases, with 12 bases between. CDR3 length: 16 amino acids. From germline, CDR1 is SGHRS and CDR2 YFSETQ. CVID subjects had received replacement immunoglobulin for at least one year. The receptor's source is a human donor with common variable immunodeficiency. The chain employs TRBV5-1 and TRBJ1-1; unclear D gene. The specimen was peripheral blood mononuclear cells. CDR3 protein: CASSLAGGLMNTEAFF. The part of the CDR3 DNA that was read is TGCGCCAGCAGCTTGGCGGGCGGGCTAATGAACACTGAA.